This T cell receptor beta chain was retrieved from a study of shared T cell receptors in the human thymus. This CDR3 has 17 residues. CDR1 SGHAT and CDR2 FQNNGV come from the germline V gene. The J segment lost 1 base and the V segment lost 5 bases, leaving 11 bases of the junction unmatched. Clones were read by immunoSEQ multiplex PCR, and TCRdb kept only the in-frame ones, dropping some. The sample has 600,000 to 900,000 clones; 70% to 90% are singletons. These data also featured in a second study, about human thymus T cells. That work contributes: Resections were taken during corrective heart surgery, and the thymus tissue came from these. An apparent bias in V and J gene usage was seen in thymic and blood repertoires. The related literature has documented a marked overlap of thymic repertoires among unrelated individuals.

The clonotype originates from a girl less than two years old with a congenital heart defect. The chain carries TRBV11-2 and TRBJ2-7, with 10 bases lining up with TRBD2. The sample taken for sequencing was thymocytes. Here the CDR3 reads CASSRLGVAGGSYEQYF. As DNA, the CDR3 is TGTGCCAGCAGCCGCCTAGGGGTAGCGGGGGGTTCCTACGAGCAGTACTTC.